The clone carrying this T cell receptor beta chain turned up a few times. As yet, its antigen is unknown. The sample is drawn from a study of blood T cells in healthy people across ages. Combining a sample-barcoded 5' primer with a J-beta primer mix, a second PCR ran for roughly 7 to 11 cycles. TCRdb called the 5' RACE reads again in MiXCR, with one record for every CDR3 protein. The repertoire consists of 720,000 or so distinct CDR3 sequences, with 35% to 50% occurring once and the leading ten covering around 30%. J lost 4 bases, V lost 2 bases, and 2 bases had no gene match. CDR3 length: 14 amino acids. Germline V lookup: CDR1 SGHRS, CDR2 YFSETQ. Each sample yielded at least 6 million isolated PBMCs. Study results and limitations: Unsorted PBMCs ruled out conclusive naive versus antigen-experienced comparison.

Source material: blood. The rearrangement uses TRBV5-1 and TRBJ2-2; 7 nucleotides match TRBD1. This receptor was obtained from a man aged 80 or over in good health. The CDR3 is CASSFRQGTGELFF. The CDR3, as DNA: TGCGCCAGCAGCTTCCGACAGGGCACCGGGGAGCTGTTTTTT.